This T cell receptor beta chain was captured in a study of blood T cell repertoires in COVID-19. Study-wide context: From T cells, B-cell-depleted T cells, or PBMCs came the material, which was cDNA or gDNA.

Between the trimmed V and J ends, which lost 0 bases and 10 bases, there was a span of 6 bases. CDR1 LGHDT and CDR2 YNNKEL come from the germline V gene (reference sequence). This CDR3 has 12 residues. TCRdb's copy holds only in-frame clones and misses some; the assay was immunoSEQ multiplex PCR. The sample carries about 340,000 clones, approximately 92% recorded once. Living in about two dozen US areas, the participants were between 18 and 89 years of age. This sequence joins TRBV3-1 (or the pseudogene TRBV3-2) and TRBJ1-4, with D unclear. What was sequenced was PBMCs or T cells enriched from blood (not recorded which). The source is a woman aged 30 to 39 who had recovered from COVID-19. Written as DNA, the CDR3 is TGTGCCAGCAGCCAAGACCACAGAAAACTGTTTTTT. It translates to CASSQDHRKLFF.